Each of the 17 T cell receptor beta chains below was sequenced from the same sample in a study of immune cell composition in non-small cell lung cancer. The repertoire was sequenced with immunoSEQ multiplex PCR; TCRdb's copy has only in-frame clones and lacks some. The table has 15,000 or so clones, roughly 69% seen once; the top ten hold about 7.5%. Sequencing input: lung tumor tissue. These receptors all come from a human donor with non-small cell lung cancer.

This clone rates as medium-sized. The rearrangement joins TRBV9 to TRBJ1-2; D is uncertain. The ends were cut back, 3 bases at V and 6 bases at J, with 9 bases in the middle. Germline V CDR1 and CDR2: SGDLS, YYNGEE. The CDR3 is 12 amino acids. In DNA, the CDR3 is TGTGCCAGCAGCGACATGTCGAATGGCTACACCTTC. Protein sequence: CASSDMSNGYTF. The full variable domain, completed using reference TRBV9 and TRBJ1-2, is DSGVTQTPKHLITATGQRVTLRCSPRSGDLSVYWYQQSLDQGLQFLIQYYNGEERAKGNILERFSAQQFPDLHSELNLSSLELGDSALYFCASSDMSNGYTFGSGTRLTVV.

Written as DNA, the CDR3 is TGTGCCAGCTCACCAGTGGACAGAGATTATGGCTACACCTTC. It specifies CASSPVDRDYGYTF. The V and J genes are TRBV18 and TRBJ1-2; tentatively, D is TRBD1 (6 bases). The germline V gene has CDR1 KGHSH and CDR2 LQKENI. V lost 2 bases, J lost 5 bases, and 12 bases lay in between. This CDR3 contains 14 residues.

The chain joins TRBV10-3 to TRBJ1-3; D is unclear. Germline-derived CDR1 and CDR2 are ENHRY and SYGVKD. The CDR3 length is 12 residues. V lost 8 bases and J lost 4, with 9 bases in between. CDR3 loop: CAISAGGNTIYF. Written as DNA, the CDR3 is TGTGCCATCTCGGCGGGCGGAAACACCATATATTTT.

The rearrangement links TRBV12-5 to TRBJ2-2; D is undetermined. This CDR3 contains 15 residues. The V gene lost 5 bases and the J gene lost 1 base, with 11 bases spanning the gap. Germline-derived CDR1 and CDR2 are LGHNT and FRNRAP. CDR3 residues: CASGPLTGNTGELFF. In DNA, the CDR3 is TGTGCTAGTGGTCCGCTGACGGGGAACACCGGGGAGCTGTTTTTT. The full variable domain, in which reference TRBV12-5 and TRBJ2-2 provide the parts outside the CDR3, is DARVTQTPRHKVTEMGQEVTMRCQPILGHNTVFWYRQTMMQGLELLAYFRNRAPLDDSGMPKDRFSAEMPDATLATLKIQPSEPRDSAVYFCASGPLTGNTGELFFGEGSRLTVL.

The chain joins TRBV11-2 to TRBJ1-3; D is undetermined. Germline loops: CDR1 SGHAT, CDR2 FQNNGV. Between the trimmed V and J ends, which lost 5 bases and 2 bases, there was a span of 10 bases. This CDR3 has 14 amino acids. CDR3 nucleotides: TGTGCCAGCAGCCCGCGCGGGGCTGGAAACACCATATATTTT. Translated, it gives CASSPRGAGNTIYF.

The chain carries TRBV6-5 and TRBJ1-1, with no clear D. V lost 6 bases, J lost 5 bases, and 13 bases lay in between. The CDR3 contains 13 residues. Germline V gene sequence: CDR1 MNHEY, CDR2 SVGAGI. CDR3 loop: CASSLLTETEAFF. The CDR3 DNA reads TGTGCCAGCAGCCTGTTGACGGAGACTGAAGCTTTCTTT.

This chain links TRBV2 with TRBJ1-1; weak D call: TRBD1 (6 bases). CDR1 is SNHLY and CDR2 is FYNNEI in the germline V gene. This CDR3 contains 13 residues. V gave up 4 bases and J gave up 5 bases, with 11 bases separating them. The CDR3 sequence is CASSAGAETEAFF. The CDR3 region has the DNA TGTGCCAGCAGTGCAGGGGCGGAGACTGAAGCTTTCTTT.

The sample holds a few counts of this clone. The V and J genes are TRBV7-2 and TRBJ2-3; possibly TRBD1 for D (6 bases). CDR3 length: 13 amino acids. The V end lost 5 bases, the J end lost 4 bases, and 10 bases lay between the germline ends. CDR1 SGHTA and CDR2 FQGNSA come from the germline V gene. The CDR3 loop is CASSRGQPDTQYF. The CDR3 coding sequence is TGTGCCAGCAGCCGTGGACAGCCAGATACGCAGTATTTT.

This chain joins TRBV2 and TRBJ2-5; TRBD1 is a possible D gene (5 bases). The V end was cut by 10 bases, the J end by 5 bases, with 17 bases between. This CDR3 contains 13 residues. The germline V gene encodes CDR1 SNHLY and CDR2 FYNNEI. The CDR3 is CANLLGVGETQYF. In DNA, the CDR3 is TGTGCCAACTTATTAGGGGTCGGGGAGACCCAGTACTTC.

This clone was seen more than once but under ten times. The genes are TRBV13 and TRBJ2-2, with TRBD2 matching over 11 bases. Germline V gene lookup returns CDR1 PRHDT and CDR2 FYEKMQ (reference sequence). The CDR3 length is 16 residues. V shed 2 bases, J shed 6 bases, and the junction held 5 bases outside the gene matches. The CDR3 sequence is CASSLLASGGSGELFF. The CDR3 bases are TGTGCCAGCAGCTTATTGGCTAGCGGGGGGTCCGGGGAGCTGTTTTTT.

This clone was recorded a few times. V is TRBV9 and J is TRBJ1-2; 10 nucleotides align to TRBD1. Germline V gene sequence: CDR1 SGDLS, CDR2 YYNGEE. The CDR3 loop spans 14 amino acids. The ends lost 4 bases at V and 5 bases at J; junction bases unmatched: 5. The CDR3 reads CASSNLGQGYGYTF. The CDR3 DNA follows: TGTGCCAGCAGCAACCTGGGACAGGGGTATGGCTACACCTTC. Combining the CDR3 with reference TRBV9 and TRBJ1-2 gives the whole variable domain DSGVTQTPKHLITATGQRVTLRCSPRSGDLSVYWYQQSLDQGLQFLIQYYNGEERAKGNILERFSAQQFPDLHSELNLSSLELGDSALYFCASSNLGQGYGYTFGSGTRLTVV.

This clone has just one count. CDR3 bases: TGTGCCAGCAGCGTCGAGGGCAGCTCTGGAAACACCATATATTTT. This gives the protein CASSVEGSSGNTIYF. V usage is TRBV7-2 and J usage is TRBJ1-3, with D uncertain. The CDR3 consists of 15 residues. Trimming pared 5 bases from V and 0 bases from J, leaving 11 bases between. CDR1 and CDR2 (germline): SGHTA, FQGNSA.

This clone was found a few times. The rearrangement joins TRBV9 to TRBJ1-1; a weak D match, TRBD1 (6 bases). This CDR3 is built from 13 residues. V was trimmed by 4 bases and J by 4 bases, leaving 11 bases between them. CDR1 and CDR2 (germline): SGDLS, YYNGEE. CDR3 DNA sequence: TGTGCCAGCAGCTACAGGGTTGGCACTGAAGCTTTCTTT. It is translated as CASSYRVGTEAFF.

This chain joins TRBV5-5 and TRBJ2-3; TRBD2 matches at 10 bases. V dropped 4 bases and J dropped 4; count of bases not matched to a gene: 9. The length of the CDR3 is 16 residues. Germline values: CDR1 SGHKS, CDR2 YYEKEE (reference sequence). The CDR3 loop reads CASSPRPSGGADTQYF. DNA of the CDR3: TGTGCCAGCAGCCCTCGGCCTAGCGGGGGCGCAGATACGCAGTATTTT.

This CDR3 reads CASSPRSTYEQYF. DNA for the CDR3: TGTGCCAGCAGCCCCCGGTCAACCTACGAGCAGTACTTC. The genes are TRBV9 and TRBJ2-7; no definite D call. Trimming stripped 4 bases from V and 2 bases from J, with 10 bases between. CDR1 SGDLS and CDR2 YYNGEE come from the germline V gene. This CDR3 has 13 amino acids.

The genes are TRBV27 and TRBJ1-6; D is uncertain. Germline V gene lookup returns CDR1 MNHEY and CDR2 SMNVEV (reference sequence). V shed 6 bases and J shed 4 bases, with 10 bases lying between them. This CDR3 is 14 amino acids long. Written as DNA, the CDR3 is TGTGCCAGCAGGGTCGACTCATATAATTCACCCCTCCACTTT. Translated, it gives CASRVDSYNSPLHF.

The CDR3 nucleotides are TGTGCCAGCAGCTTACGACAGCCTTGGAACGAGCAGTACTTC. Protein product: CASSLRQPWNEQYF. The rearrangement uses TRBV7-9 and TRBJ2-7; D perhaps matches TRBD1 (5 bases). The V end was cut by 2 bases, the J end by 5 bases, with 13 bases between. The CDR3 sequence is 14 residues long. Germline V lookup: CDR1 SEHNR, CDR2 FQNEAQ (reference sequence).